This T cell receptor (beta chain) is drawn from a study of blood T cell repertoires in COVID-19. Study as a whole: COVID-19 samples, acute and convalescent, were from the United States, Italy and Spain. T cells, B-cell-depleted T cells, or PBMCs provided the cDNA or gDNA that served as material.

As handled by the study authors: Quantification of nucleated cells was approximated via reference gene primer amplification. Produced via immunoSEQ multiplex PCR; TCRdb's table is partial and in-frame only. V, J and clone size are those of that table, while D and trimming were read from the DNA. This sample has about 150,000 clones, with roughly 91% found just once. Per germline, CDR1 LGHNA and CDR2 YSLEER. Trimming took 6 bases from V and 3 from J, leaving 16 bases between them. The CDR3 totals 15 residues. The source material was peripheral blood. The clonotype comes from a man between 18 and 35 years old with COVID-19, enrolled during active disease. V gene TRBV4-3 combines with J gene TRBJ2-3; possible D gene TRBD2, 7 bases. The CDR3 is CASRVGGGSTDTQYF. The CDR3, as DNA: TGCGCCAGCAGAGTGGGAGGGGGATCGACAGATACGCAGTATTTT.